This entry describes one T cell receptor (beta chain). Clones were read by immunoSEQ multiplex PCR, and TCRdb kept only the in-frame ones, dropping some. The table lists roughly 80,000 clones, around 92% of them singletons. This sample is part of a study of OX40 agonist ivuxolimab in advanced cancers. Across the whole study: Cancers in dose escalation were hepatocellular, melanoma, renal cell and head and neck.

This CDR3 is 12 amino acids long. Trimming removed 0 bases from V and 4 bases from J, with 1 base in between. The germline V gene encodes CDR1 LNHNV and CDR2 YYDKDF (reference sequence). The chain recombines TRBV15 with TRBJ1-5; D remains ambiguous. This specimen consisted of CD4+ or CD8+ T cells sorted from blood, obtained in a trial of the OX40 agonist ivuxolimab. The sequence was collected from an adult with an advanced solid tumor such as melanoma, head and neck, liver or kidney cancer. The CDR3 protein is CATSRDNQPQHF. The CDR3 region has the DNA TGTGCCACCAGCAGAGATAATCAGCCCCAGCATTTT.